The 17 T cell receptor beta chains listed next were all sequenced from one sample in a study of T cell repertoires in cytomegalovirus infection. What these receptors recognize is not known. TCRdb itself ran the reads through MiXCR, one entry per CDR3 protein. Of 550,000 to 700,000 distinct CDR3 sequences in the sample, about 40% were seen once. The sequences come from cultured PBMCs, collected from culture after CMV antigen stimulation. The receptor set was obtained from a human donor in good health (CMV status not recorded). Some clones in this sample may be carry-over from other donors' samples.

The rearrangement joins TRBV20-1 to TRBJ2-7, with D possibly being TRBD1 or TRBD2 (5 bases each). This CDR3 has 13 residues. From germline, CDR1 is DFQATT and CDR2 SNEGSKA (reference sequence). Deletions cut 3 bases from V and 9 bases from J, with 18 bases between. CDR3 DNA sequence: TGCAGTGCTAGTGCCCTCGACTGGGGGTGGCAGTACTTC. Amino acids: CSASALDWGWQYF.

Here the CDR3 DNA reads TGTGCCAGCAGCTTAGACCGGGGGCGCTTTTCACCCCTCCACTTT. This translates into CASSLDRGRFSPLHF. The chain employs TRBV7-2 and TRBJ1-6; D possibly corresponds to TRBD1 (6 bases). The CDR3 consists of 15 residues. The V and J ends lost 1 base and 9 bases respectively, with 13 bases between them. Germline CDR1 SGHTA, CDR2 FQGNSA.

J is TRBJ2-1 and V is TRBV2; the match to TRBD2 covers 9 bases. This CDR3 is built from 13 residues. V shed 8 bases and J 9 bases; nucleotides not matched to a gene: 8. Germline-derived CDR1 and CDR2 are SNHLY and FYNNEI. CDR3 nucleotides: TGTGCCAGCGAGCTAGCGGGATATAGTGAGCAGTTCTTC. Amino acids: CASELAGYSEQFF.

This clonotype appeared a few times. The chain combines TRBV7-4 with TRBJ2-1; 9 nucleotides agree with TRBD2. The CDR3 length is 19 residues. In germline, CDR1 is SGHVT, CDR2 SQSDAQ. V shed 5 bases, J shed 2 bases, and the junction held 16 bases outside the gene matches. Written as DNA, the CDR3 is TGTGCCAGCAGCATCCACACAGGGTTGGGCGGGAGGGCCTACAATGAGCAGTTCTTC. Translating it yields CASSIHTGLGGRAYNEQFF.

CDR3 sequence: CASSEGLRTDTQYF. The CDR3 DNA sequence: TGTGCCAGCAGCGAGGGACTGCGCACAGATACGCAGTATTTT. The chain joins TRBV6-2 or TRBV6-3 to TRBJ2-3; weak D call: TRBD2 (6 bases). Trimming took off 6 bases at V and 1 base at J, with 11 bases between the two ends. Germline CDR1 is MNHEY and CDR2 is SVGEGT. The CDR3 is made up of 14 amino acids.

The chain joins TRBV6-2 or TRBV6-3 to TRBJ2-2, with unresolved D. The V gene's germline CDR1 is MNHEY and CDR2 SVGEGT. Trimming pared 10 bases from V and 3 bases from J, leaving 15 bases between. The CDR3 extends over 14 amino acids. The CDR3: CATRRTGDTGELFF. For the CDR3, the DNA is TGTGCCACCAGACGGACGGGCGACACCGGGGAGCTGTTTTTT.

In its sample, this clonotype was seen a few times. The chain uses TRBV24-1 and TRBJ1-5, with D hard to call. This CDR3 spans 14 amino acids. V was pared by 4 bases and J by 1 base, with 7 bases between. Germline V gene sequence: CDR1 KGHDR, CDR2 SFDVKD. The DNA of the CDR3 is TGTGCCACCAGTGACCCGGGGAGCAATCAGCCCCAGCATTTT. Its translation is CATSDPGSNQPQHF.

This clonotype was seen ten or more times. V gene TRBV7-2 combines with J gene TRBJ1-5; D ambiguous. V lost 5 bases to trimming and J lost 4 bases, with 12 bases between them. This CDR3 has 14 amino acids. Germline-derived CDR1 and CDR2 are SGHTA and FQGNSA. The chain's CDR3 is CASSPWHLNQPQHF. In DNA, the CDR3 is TGTGCCAGCAGCCCTTGGCACCTAAATCAGCCCCAGCATTTT.

The chain carries TRBV6-2 or TRBV6-3 and TRBJ2-7; maybe TRBD2 (6 bases). V lost 8 bases to trimming and J lost 2 bases, with 16 bases between them. From germline, CDR1 is MNHEY and CDR2 SVGEGT. This CDR3 spans 14 amino acids. The CDR3 region has the DNA TGTGCCAGCCGTCCTAGTGCGGGAACCTACGAGCAGTACTTC. Its translation is CASRPSAGTYEQYF.

The rearrangement joins TRBV6-5 to TRBJ1-1, with D perhaps TRBD1 (6 bases). The V and J ends lost 2 bases and 4 bases respectively, with 20 bases between them. CDR1 and CDR2 (germline): MNHEY, SVGAGI. This CDR3 contains 17 residues. CDR3 nucleotide sequence: TGTGCCAGCAGTTACACGGGATGGTCCAAGGGGGGCACTGAAGCTTTCTTT. This sequence encodes CASSYTGWSKGGTEAFF.

This clonotype was counted a single time. The V call is TRBV7-9, the J call TRBJ1-2, with a tentative D call TRBD1 (5 bases). Germline lookup yields CDR1 SEHNR and CDR2 FQNEAQ (reference sequence). The CDR3 is 16 residues long. The V gene lost 2 bases and the J gene lost 3 bases, with 16 bases spanning the gap. CDR3: CASSLLVQGLDYGYTF. Here the CDR3 DNA reads TGTGCCAGCAGCTTATTGGTGCAGGGACTAGACTATGGCTACACCTTC.

Comment on this clonotype: This may stem from a read error, because a much larger clone lies one nucleotide away. Lacking the conserved final phenylalanine or tryptophan, this CDR3 likely reflects a read error. J is TRBJ2-5 and V is TRBV7-2; 8 nucleotides match TRBD2. Trimming took 5 bases from V and 3 from J; bases not matched to a gene: 11. Germline V CDR1 and CDR2: SGHTA, FQGNSA. The length of the CDR3 is 16 residues. CDR3 protein: CASSTPTSASKETQYL. CDR3 DNA sequence: TGTGCCAGCAGCACACCGACTAGCGCCTCAAAAGAGACCCAGTACCTC.

The chain carries TRBV24-1 and TRBJ2-1; TRBD2 matches 8 bases. V shed 6 bases, J shed 0 bases, and the junction held 0 bases outside the gene matches. This CDR3 is 14 amino acids long. Per germline, CDR1 KGHDR and CDR2 SFDVKD. The CDR3 DNA follows: TGTGCCACCAGTAGCGGGAGCTCCTACAATGAGCAGTTCTTC. Translating gives CATSSGSSYNEQFF.

This clonotype was seen just once. As the CDR3 is not closed by the conserved phenylalanine or tryptophan, this likely results from a read error. V usage is TRBV7-2 and J usage is TRBJ1-5, with a possible D match to TRBD1 (5 bases). The germline V gene has CDR1 SGHTA and CDR2 FQGNSA. The CDR3 loop spans 13 amino acids. V lost 5 bases to trimming and J lost 7 bases, with 12 bases between them. As DNA, the CDR3 is TGTGCCAGCAGCGCAGCCTGGGGGCAGCCCCAGCATTAT. The encoded protein is CASSAAWGQPQHY.

A few counts support this clonotype. V is TRBV7-2 and J is TRBJ2-3; D is possibly TRBD2 (7 bases). The CDR3 runs 16 residues. V shed 5 bases and J shed 5 bases, with 20 bases lying between them. Germline V gene lookup returns CDR1 SGHTA and CDR2 FQGNSA. The CDR3 region is CASSHLVGGAGDTQYF. CDR3 DNA: TGTGCCAGCAGCCACCTAGTGGGGGGGGCTGGAGATACGCAGTATTTT.

This sequence joins TRBV10-2 and TRBJ1-5; D might be TRBD1 (5 bases). V was clipped by 8 bases and J by 1 base, with 12 bases between them. The germline V gene encodes CDR1 WSHSY and CDR2 SAAADI. The CDR3 covers 14 residues. The CDR3 nucleotides are TGCGCCAGCGGGATGGGGGTGAGCAATCAGCCCCAGCATTTT. Residues: CASGMGVSNQPQHF.

This clonotype was seen only a few times. The rearrangement uses TRBV7-6 and TRBJ1-1; 10 positions match TRBD1. The V gene's germline CDR1 is SGHVS and CDR2 FNYEAQ. The CDR3 has 14 residues. The V gene end was trimmed by 5 bases and the J gene end by 4 bases; junction bases not matched to a gene: 4. The CDR3, as DNA: TGTGCCAGCAGCACGGACAGGGGGAGCACTGAAGCTTTCTTT. It yields the protein CASSTDRGSTEAFF.